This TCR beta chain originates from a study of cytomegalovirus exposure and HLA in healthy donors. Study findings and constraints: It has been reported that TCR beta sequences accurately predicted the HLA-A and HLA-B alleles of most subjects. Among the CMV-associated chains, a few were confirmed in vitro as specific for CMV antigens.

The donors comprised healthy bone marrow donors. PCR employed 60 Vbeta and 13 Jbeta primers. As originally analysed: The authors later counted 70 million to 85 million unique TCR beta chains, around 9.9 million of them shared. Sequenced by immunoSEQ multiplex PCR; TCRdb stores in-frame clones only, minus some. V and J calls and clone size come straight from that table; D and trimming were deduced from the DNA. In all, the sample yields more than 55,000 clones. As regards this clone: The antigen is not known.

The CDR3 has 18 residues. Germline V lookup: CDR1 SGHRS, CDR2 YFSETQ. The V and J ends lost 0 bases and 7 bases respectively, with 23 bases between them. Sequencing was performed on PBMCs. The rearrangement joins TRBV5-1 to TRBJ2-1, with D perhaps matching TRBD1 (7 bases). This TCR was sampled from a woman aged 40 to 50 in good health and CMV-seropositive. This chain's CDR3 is CASSLETVVRGAENEQFF. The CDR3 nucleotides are TGCGCCAGCAGCTTGGAGACTGTTGTCAGGGGGGCCGAGAATGAGCAGTTCTTC. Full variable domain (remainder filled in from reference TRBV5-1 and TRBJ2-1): KAGVTQTPRYLIKTRGQQVTLSCSPISGHRSVSWYQQTPGQGLQFLFEYFSETQRNKGNFPGRFSGRQFSNSRSEMNVSTLELGDSALYLCASSLETVVRGAENEQFFGPGTRLTVL.